These 7 T cell receptor beta chains originate from one sample sequenced in a study of blood T cell repertoires in COVID-19. Data came from immunoSEQ multiplex PCR; TCRdb stores just in-frame clones and leaves some out. The sample carries some 130,000 clones, approximately 89% recorded once. Input material: peripheral blood. The receptor source for this set is a woman in her seventies with COVID-19, enrolled during active disease.

V gene TRBV3-1 (or the pseudogene TRBV3-2) combines with J gene TRBJ1-1, with 7 bases fitting TRBD1. This CDR3 is 12 amino acids long. The germline V gene encodes CDR1 LGHDT and CDR2 YNNKEL (reference sequence). J was trimmed by 11 bases and V by 4 bases; bases with no gene match: 7. Written as DNA, the CDR3 is TGTGCCAGCAGCCGTACCCAGGGGGTGGCTTTCTTT. Its translation: CASSRTQGVAFF.

The rearrangement joins TRBV13 to TRBJ1-6; unclear D gene. Trimming stripped 0 bases from V and 4 bases from J, with 10 bases between. This CDR3 region has 16 residues. Germline-derived CDR1 and CDR2 are PRHDT and FYEKMQ (reference sequence). CDR3: CASSLGGLLYNSPLHF. DNA of the CDR3: TGTGCCAGCAGCTTAGGCGGACTGCTTTATAATTCACCCCTCCACTTT.

This chain links TRBV27 with TRBJ2-7; 8 bases fit TRBD2. V shed 6 bases, J shed 5 bases, and the junction held 18 bases outside the gene matches. The CDR3 loop spans 17 amino acids. From germline, CDR1 is MNHEY and CDR2 SMNVEV (reference sequence). CDR3 in amino acids: CASRVRDGRVGADEQYF. CDR3 bases: TGTGCCAGCAGAGTGAGGGACGGGAGGGTAGGCGCCGACGAGCAGTACTTC.

This clone was counted a few times. The chain links TRBV12-3 or TRBV12-4 to TRBJ2-5, with 9 bases fitting TRBD1. After removal of 4 bases from V and 7 bases from J, the junction contained 4 bases not matched to a gene. This CDR3 spans 13 amino acids. DNA for the CDR3: TGTGCCAGCAGTTGGGACAGGGATGGGACCCAGTACTTC. Its translation: CASSWDRDGTQYF.

This clone was counted a single time. This chain uses TRBV20-1 with TRBJ2-6; TRBD2 is a possible D gene (6 bases). The V and J ends lost 3 bases and 2 bases respectively, with 11 bases between them. This CDR3 region has 15 residues. Looked up from germline, CDR1 is DFQATT and CDR2 is SNEGSKA (reference sequence). The CDR3 DNA reads TGCAGTGCTAGTTGGGGGGAGACTGGGGCCAACGTCCTGACTTTC. Its protein is CSASWGETGANVLTF.

The chain is built from TRBV28 and TRBJ1-5; D is unclear. The ends were cut back, 5 bases at V and 5 bases at J, with 10 bases in the middle. CDR3 length equals 13 residues. Germline lookup yields CDR1 MDHEN and CDR2 SYDVKM. The CDR3 DNA reads TGTGCCAGCAGTCCCCGTAGTCATCAGCCCCAGCATTTT. It is translated as CASSPRSHQPQHF.

V and J are TRBV28 and TRBJ2-7, with D maybe TRBD2 (5 bases). The CDR3 covers 16 residues. Per the germline V gene, CDR1 is MDHEN and CDR2 is SYDVKM. Trimming took off 5 bases at V and 2 bases at J, with 19 bases between the two ends. Here the CDR3 reads CASSPFGKGDTYEQYF. The DNA of the CDR3 is TGTGCCAGCAGTCCGTTCGGGAAGGGCGATACCTACGAGCAGTACTTC.